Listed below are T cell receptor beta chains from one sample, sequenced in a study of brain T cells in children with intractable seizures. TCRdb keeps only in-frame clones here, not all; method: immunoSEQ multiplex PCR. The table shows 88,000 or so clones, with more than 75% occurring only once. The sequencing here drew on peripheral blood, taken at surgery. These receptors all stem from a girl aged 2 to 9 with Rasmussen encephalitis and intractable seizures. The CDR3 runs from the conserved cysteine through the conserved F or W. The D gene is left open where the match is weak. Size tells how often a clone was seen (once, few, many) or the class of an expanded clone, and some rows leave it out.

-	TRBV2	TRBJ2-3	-	TGTGCCAGCAGTGGGCGGGGGCCTTACACAGATACGCAGTATTTT	CASSGRGPYTDTQYF
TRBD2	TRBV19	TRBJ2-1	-	TGTGCCAGTAGTCCCGGACTAGTCAATGAGCAGTTCTTC	CASSPGLVNEQFF
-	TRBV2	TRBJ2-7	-	TGTGCCAGCAGTGGATTGGCAGCCGGGATCTACGAGCAGTACTTC	CASSGLAAGIYEQYF
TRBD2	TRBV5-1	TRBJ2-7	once	TGCGCCAGCAGCTTGATGCCTAGCGGGACCTACGAGCAGTACTTC	CASSLMPSGTYEQYF
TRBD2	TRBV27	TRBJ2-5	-	TGTGCCAGCAGTCCCCGGGGAGGGCTGGAGACCCAGTACTTC	CASSPRGGLETQYF
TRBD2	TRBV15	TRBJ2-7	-	TGTGCCACCAGCAGAGATGTTTCTAGCGGGAGTATCCACGAGCAGTACTTC	CATSRDVSSGSIHEQYF
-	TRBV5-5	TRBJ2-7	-	TGTGCCAGCAGCTCATACAGGGTTGATAGGAACGAGCAGTACTTC	CASSSYRVDRNEQYF
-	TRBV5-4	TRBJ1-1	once	TGTGCCAGCAGCTTTGGGGAAAACACTGAAGCTTTCTTT	CASSFGENTEAFF
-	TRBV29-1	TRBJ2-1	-	TGCAGCGGCGGGCAGGGCTCCTACAATGAGCAGTTCTTC	CSGGQGSYNEQFF
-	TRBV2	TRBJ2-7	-	TGTGCCAGCAGTGAGCGGGACTTCGCCGGTGAGCAGTACTTC	CASSERDFAGEQYF
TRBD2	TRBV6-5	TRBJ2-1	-	TGTGCCAGCAGTTACGCGGGAGGGCCTTTGGGTGAGCAGTTCTTC	CASSYAGGPLGEQFF
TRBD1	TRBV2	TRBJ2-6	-	TGTGCCAGCAGGGGCGACAGGGTAAGCCCTGGGGCCAACGTCCTGACTTTC	CASRGDRVSPGANVLTF
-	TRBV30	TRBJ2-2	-	TGTGCCTGGAGTGGCGAGGGACGCAACACCGGGGAGCTGTTTTTT	CAWSGEGRNTGELFF
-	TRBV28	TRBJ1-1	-	TGTGCCAGCAGATTCAGGGGCGCAAACGCTGAAGCTTTCTTT	CASRFRGANAEAFF
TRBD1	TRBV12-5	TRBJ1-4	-	TGTGCTAGTGGTATCGGACAGGGGAATGAAAAACTGTTTTTT	CASGIGQGNEKLFF
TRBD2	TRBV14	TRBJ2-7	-	TGTGCCAGCAGCCACCCCCGGGCTAGCGGGTCATTGGGTGGCGAGCAGTACTTC	CASSHPRASGSLGGEQYF
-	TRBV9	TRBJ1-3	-	TGTGCCAGCAGCGTAGAAAGGGAGTTCTCTGGAAACACCATATATTTT	CASSVEREFSGNTIYF
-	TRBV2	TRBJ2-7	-	TGTGCCAGCAGTGAACTTGGCTACGAGCAGTACTTC	CASSELGYEQYF
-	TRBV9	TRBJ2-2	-	TGTGCCAGCAGCGTAGCTCAAAGTACTTTGAACACCGGGGAGCTGTTTTTT	CASSVAQSTLNTGELFF
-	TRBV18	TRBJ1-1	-	TGTGCCAGCTCGCTTTCTACAGGGTTAACTGAAGCTTTCTTT	CASSLSTGLTEAFF
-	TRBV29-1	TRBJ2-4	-	TGCAGCGTTGTGGGCGGGGCTGGCAAAAACATTCAGTACTTC	CSVVGGAGKNIQYF
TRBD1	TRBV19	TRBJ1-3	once	TGTGCCAGTACACAGGGGGGAAACACCATATATTTT	CASTQGGNTIYF
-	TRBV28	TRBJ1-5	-	TGTGCCAGCAGCCCTGGGGGTCAGCCCCAGCATTTT	CASSPGGQPQHF
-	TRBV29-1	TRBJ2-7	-	TGCAGCGTTGAAGGAGGGAGGGAGCAGTACTTC	CSVEGGREQYF
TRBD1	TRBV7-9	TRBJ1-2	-	TGTGCCAGCAGCTTAGACTGGGACAGGGCTCGTGGCTACACCTTC	CASSLDWDRARGYTF
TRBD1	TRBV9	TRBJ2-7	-	TGTGCCAGCAGCGTAGAGGGACAGGGCTCCTACGAGCAGTACTTC	CASSVEGQGSYEQYF
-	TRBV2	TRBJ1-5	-	TGTGCCAGCAGTGAATGGAATCAGCCCCAGCATTTT	CASSEWNQPQHF
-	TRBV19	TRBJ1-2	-	TGTGCCAGTAGTCCCCGTCCGAGCTATGGCTACACCTTC	CASSPRPSYGYTF
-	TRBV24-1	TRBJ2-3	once	TGTGCCACCAAAGGGCGCACAGATACGCAGTATTTT	CATKGRTDTQYF
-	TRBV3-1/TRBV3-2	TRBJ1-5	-	TGTGCCAGCAGCCAATACAATCAGCCCCAGCATTTT	CASSQYNQPQHF
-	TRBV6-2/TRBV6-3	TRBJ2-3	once	TGTGCCAGCAGTTCCCCTCTGGACCTCACAGATACGCAGTATTTT	CASSSPLDLTDTQYF
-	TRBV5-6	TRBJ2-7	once	TGTGCCAGCAGCTTGATGGGTTACGAGCAGTACTTC	CASSLMGYEQYF
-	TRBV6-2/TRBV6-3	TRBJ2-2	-	TGTGCCAGCAGTTACCGACCGTGGGGCACCGGGGAGCTGTTTTTT	CASSYRPWGTGELFF
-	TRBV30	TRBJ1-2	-	TGTGCCTGGAGTGTACAGGCCAGCTATGGCTACACCTTC	CAWSVQASYGYTF